The 15 T cell receptor beta chains below all came from one sample that was sequenced in a study of a mutant IDH1 vaccine in newly diagnosed glioma. These receptors' targets are unknown. Sample time point: week 47, end of study. The vaccine gave 300 ug of a 20-mer mutant IDH1 peptide subcutaneously per dose. Clones were read by immunoSEQ multiplex PCR, and TCRdb kept only the in-frame ones, dropping some. The repertoire holds roughly 86,000 clones, roughly 90% seen once, with 0.6% to 0.95% in the top ten. The sample consisted of PBMCs, taken from a glioma patient whose treatment included an IDH1 peptide vaccine. The receptors here all came from a woman between 45 and 65 years old with glioma.

This sequence joins TRBV29-1 and TRBJ2-5; 10 nucleotides line up with TRBD1. The last part of the DNA fits TRBJ2-7 better; the J call may be wrong. The CDR3 loop spans 15 amino acids. Germline CDR1 is SQVTM and CDR2 is ANQGSEA. CDR3 protein: CSVEFRDRGAYEQYF. For the CDR3, the DNA is TGCAGCGTTGAATTCCGGGACAGGGGCGCCTACGAGCAGTACTTC.

V is TRBV2 and J is TRBJ1-1; D unclear. The V gene lost 3 bases and the J gene lost 11 bases, with 13 bases spanning the gap. Germline V gene data show CDR1 as SNHLY and CDR2 as FYNNEI. This CDR3 comprises 12 residues. CDR3 region: CASSDPPQRAFF. CDR3 nucleotide sequence: TGTGCCAGCAGTGACCCCCCTCAGCGGGCTTTCTTT.

This rearrangement joins TRBV5-4 to TRBJ2-7, with 11 nucleotides matching TRBD2. The CDR3 length is 15 residues. Germline V CDR1 and CDR2: SGHNT, YYREEE (reference sequence). V was clipped by 3 bases and J by 2 bases; unmatched bases: 4. The CDR3 DNA is TGTGCCAGCAGCTCCCTAGCGGGAGGCACCTACGAGCAGTACTTC. Its translation is CASSSLAGGTYEQYF.

The chain recombines TRBV19 with TRBJ2-3; D might be TRBD1 (6 bases). Per the germline V gene, CDR1 is LNHDA and CDR2 is SQIVND (reference sequence). Deletions cut 3 bases from V and 1 base from J, with 11 bases between. CDR3 length: 15 amino acids. This CDR3 reads CASSMVAGGTDTQYF. The CDR3 bases are TGTGCCAGTAGTATGGTGGCAGGGGGCACAGATACGCAGTATTTT.

The chain joins TRBV19 to TRBJ1-1, with 7 nucleotides matching TRBD1. This CDR3 has 15 residues. Trimming cost V 6 bases and J 4 bases; bases outside gene matches: 11. In germline, CDR1 is LNHDA, CDR2 SQIVND (reference sequence). Here the CDR3 DNA reads TGTGCCAGTAGCCCCACAGAGGGGGCGAGCACTGAAGCTTTCTTT. This encodes CASSPTEGASTEAFF.

The V gene is TRBV6-5, the J gene TRBJ1-2, with 7 positions matching TRBD1. Germline values: CDR1 MNHEY, CDR2 SVGAGI. The CDR3 consists of 15 residues. Losses at the gene ends were 6 bases for V and 0 bases for J; bases not matched to a gene: 7. The CDR3 reads CASSLTGTANYGYTF. The CDR3 DNA reads TGTGCCAGCAGCCTCACCGGGACAGCTAACTATGGCTACACCTTC.

The CDR3 loop is CASRSAGETQYF. The CDR3 DNA sequence: TGTGCCAGCAGGTCTGCTGGCGAGACCCAGTACTTC. This chain connects TRBV7-3 to TRBJ2-5; D ambiguous. CDR1 and CDR2 (germline): SGHTA, FQGTGA. The CDR3 is made up of 12 amino acids. V was clipped by 6 bases and J by 5 bases, with 10 bases between them.

The chain combines TRBV28 with TRBJ1-1; 8 nucleotides align to TRBD1. The germline V gene encodes CDR1 MDHEN and CDR2 SYDVKM. This CDR3 is 14 amino acids long. J was trimmed by 3 bases and V by 7 bases; bases with no gene match: 7. The CDR3 DNA reads as TGTGCCAGCACTACGACAGGGGTTGACACTGAAGCTTTCTTT. It yields the protein CASTTTGVDTEAFF.

The gene calls are TRBV19 and TRBJ1-2; D unclear. The germline V gene has CDR1 LNHDA and CDR2 SQIVND (reference sequence). CDR3 length: 13 residues. V was pared by 1 base and J by 6 bases, with 9 bases between. The CDR3 sequence: CASSIVSDHGYTF. CDR3 nucleotide sequence: TGTGCCAGTAGTATAGTATCGGACCATGGCTACACCTTC.

The rearrangement uses TRBV6-1 and TRBJ1-2; 8 positions agree with TRBD1. V was clipped by 4 bases and J by 0 bases; unmatched bases: 7. The length of the CDR3 is 16 residues. Germline V gene sequence: CDR1 MNHNS, CDR2 SASEGT. The CDR3 region has the DNA TGTGCCAGCAGTGGGGCCGGACAGGGAGCTAACTATGGCTACACCTTC. This encodes CASSGAGQGANYGYTF.

The chain is built from TRBV10-3 and TRBJ2-2, with D unclear. The CDR3 has 14 residues. From germline, CDR1 is ENHRY and CDR2 SYGVKD. Trimming shortened V by 3 bases and J by 8 bases, and 13 bases separated the two germline ends. The CDR3 loop reads CAISDRSIDGELFF. The CDR3 DNA sequence: TGTGCCATCAGTGATAGGTCGATTGATGGGGAGCTGTTTTTT.

The chain joins TRBV19 to TRBJ1-5, with 12 nucleotides matching TRBD1. The germline V gene encodes CDR1 LNHDA and CDR2 SQIVND (reference sequence). Trimming at V came to 7 bases and at J to 0 bases, leaving 22 bases not matched to a gene. The CDR3 sequence is 22 residues long. The CDR3 nucleotides are TGTGCCAGTACCCTCTATTACATCCGGGACAGGGGGCGGTCGGTTAGCAATCAGCCCCAGCATTTT. Translation gives CASTLYYIRDRGRSVSNQPQHF.

This clone was seen a few times. The chain combines TRBV5-1 with TRBJ2-7, with D perhaps TRBD2 (5 bases). There are 15 residues in the CDR3. Per the germline V gene, CDR1 is SGHRS and CDR2 is YFSETQ. V lost 0 bases to trimming and J lost 2 bases, with 12 bases between them. The CDR3 nucleotides read TGCGCCAGCAGCTTGGACCCCGGGATAACCTACGAGCAGTACTTC. This gives the protein CASSLDPGITYEQYF.

The chain recombines TRBV18 with TRBJ2-7, with D unresolved. Trimming removed 0 bases at V and 3 bases at J, with 6 bases between. In germline, CDR1 is KGHSH, CDR2 LQKENI. This CDR3 has 13 amino acids. CDR3 residues: CASSPPGHYEQYF. The DNA of the CDR3 is TGTGCCAGCTCACCACCGGGCCACTACGAGCAGTACTTC. The entire variable domain, with the rest obtained from reference TRBV18 and TRBJ2-7, is as follows: NAGVMQNPRHLVRRRGQEARLRCSPMKGHSHVYWYRQLPEEGLKFMVYLQKENIIDESGMPKERFSAEFPKEGPSILRIQQVVRGDSAAYFCASSPPGHYEQYFGPGTRLTVT.

The chain employs TRBV5-1 and TRBJ2-5, with TRBD2 matching over 7 bases. Germline values: CDR1 SGHRS, CDR2 YFSETQ. The trim removed 0 bases at V and 2 bases at J, leaving 4 bases unmatched. The CDR3 runs to 15 residues. The CDR3 here is CASSLVPGGQETQYF. The CDR3 DNA follows: TGCGCCAGCAGCTTGGTCCCGGGGGGTCAAGAGACCCAGTACTTC.